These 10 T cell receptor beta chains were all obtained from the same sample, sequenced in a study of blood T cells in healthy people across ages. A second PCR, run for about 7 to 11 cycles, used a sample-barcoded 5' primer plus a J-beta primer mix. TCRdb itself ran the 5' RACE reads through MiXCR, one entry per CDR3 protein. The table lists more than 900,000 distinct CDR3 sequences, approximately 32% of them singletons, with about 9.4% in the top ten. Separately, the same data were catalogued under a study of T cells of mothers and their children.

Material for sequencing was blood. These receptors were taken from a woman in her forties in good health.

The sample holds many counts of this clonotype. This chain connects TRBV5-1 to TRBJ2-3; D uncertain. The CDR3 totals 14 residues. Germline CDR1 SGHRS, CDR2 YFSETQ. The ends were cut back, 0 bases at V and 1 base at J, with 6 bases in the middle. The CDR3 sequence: CASSLEPGTDTQYF. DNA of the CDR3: TGCGCCAGCAGCTTGGAACCAGGCACAGATACGCAGTATTTT.

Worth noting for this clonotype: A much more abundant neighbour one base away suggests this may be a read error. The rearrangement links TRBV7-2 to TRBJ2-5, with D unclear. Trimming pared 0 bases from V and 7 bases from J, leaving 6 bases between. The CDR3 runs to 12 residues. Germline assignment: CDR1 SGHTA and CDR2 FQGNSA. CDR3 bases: TGTGCCAGCAGCTTAGCGACAAGGACCCAGTACTTC. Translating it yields CASSLATRTQYF.

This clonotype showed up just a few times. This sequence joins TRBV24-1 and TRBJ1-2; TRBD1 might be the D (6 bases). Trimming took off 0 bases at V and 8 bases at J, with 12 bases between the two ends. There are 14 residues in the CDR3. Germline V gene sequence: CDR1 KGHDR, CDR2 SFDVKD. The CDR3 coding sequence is TGTGCCACCAGTGATTTGCAGGGGTCTGGCGGCTACACCTTC. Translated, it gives CATSDLQGSGGYTF.

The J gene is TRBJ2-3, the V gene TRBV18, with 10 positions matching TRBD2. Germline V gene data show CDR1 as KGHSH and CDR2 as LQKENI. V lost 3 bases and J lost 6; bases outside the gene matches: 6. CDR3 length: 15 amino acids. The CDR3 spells CASSPGTAGGDTQYF. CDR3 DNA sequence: TGTGCCAGCTCACCGGGGACAGCGGGAGGGGATACGCAGTATTTT.

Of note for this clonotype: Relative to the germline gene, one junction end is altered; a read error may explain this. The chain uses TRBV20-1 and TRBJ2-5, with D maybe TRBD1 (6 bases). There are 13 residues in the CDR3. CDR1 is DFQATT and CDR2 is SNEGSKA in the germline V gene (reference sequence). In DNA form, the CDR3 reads TGCAGTGCCTACACGACAGGTCAAGAGGCCCAGTACTTC. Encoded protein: CSAYTTGQEAQYF.

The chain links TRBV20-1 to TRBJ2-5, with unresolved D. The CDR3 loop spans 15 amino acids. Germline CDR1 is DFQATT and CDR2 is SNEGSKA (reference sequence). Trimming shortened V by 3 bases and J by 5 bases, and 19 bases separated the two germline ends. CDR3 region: CSASYRLPQSETQYF. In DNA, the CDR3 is TGCAGTGCTAGCTATCGGCTTCCCCAGAGTGAGACCCAGTACTTC.

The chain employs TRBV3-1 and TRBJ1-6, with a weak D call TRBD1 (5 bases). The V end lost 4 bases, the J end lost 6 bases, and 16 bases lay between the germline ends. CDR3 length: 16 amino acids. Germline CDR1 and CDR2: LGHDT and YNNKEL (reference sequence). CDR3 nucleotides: TGTGCCAGCAGCCCCCAGGGTCGGAGGGGTAATTCACCCCTCCACTTT. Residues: CASSPQGRRGNSPLHF.

The CDR3 sequence is CASSQGVGTRLNEQYF. The DNA of the CDR3 is TGTGCCAGCAGCCAGGGGGTTGGGACTAGATTGAATGAGCAGTACTTC. The rearrangement joins TRBV14 to TRBJ2-4, with 8 bases that match TRBD2. The ends lost 3 bases at V and 13 bases at J; junction bases unmatched: 17. CDR3 length equals 16 residues. Germline-derived CDR1 and CDR2 are SGHDN and FVKESK.

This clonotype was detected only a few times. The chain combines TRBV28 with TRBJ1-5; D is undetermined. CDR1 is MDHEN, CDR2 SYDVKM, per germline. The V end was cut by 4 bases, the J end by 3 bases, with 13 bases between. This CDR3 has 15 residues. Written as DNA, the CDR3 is TGTGCCAGCAGTTCCCTCGACACCACCAATCAGCCCCAGCATTTT. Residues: CASSSLDTTNQPQHF. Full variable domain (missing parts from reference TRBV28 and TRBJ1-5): DVKVTQSSRYLVKRTGEKVFLECVQDMDHENMFWYRQDPGLGLRLIYFSYDVKMKEKGDIPEGYSVSREKKERFSLILESASTNQTSMYLCASSSLDTTNQPQHFGDGTRLSIL.

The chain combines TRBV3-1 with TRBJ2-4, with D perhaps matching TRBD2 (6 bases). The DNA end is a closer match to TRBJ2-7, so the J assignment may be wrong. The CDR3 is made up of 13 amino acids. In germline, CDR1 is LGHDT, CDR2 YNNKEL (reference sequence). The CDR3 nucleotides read TGTGCCAGCAGCCCCTGGGCGGGGACCGAGCAGTACTTC. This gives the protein CASSPWAGTEQYF.